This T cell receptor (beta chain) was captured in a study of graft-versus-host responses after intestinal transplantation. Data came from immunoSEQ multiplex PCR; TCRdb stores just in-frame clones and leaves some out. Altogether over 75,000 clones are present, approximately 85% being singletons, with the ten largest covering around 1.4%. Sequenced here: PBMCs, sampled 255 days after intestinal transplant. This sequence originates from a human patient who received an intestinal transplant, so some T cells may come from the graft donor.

The CDR3 loop reads CATSNRDRDKYGYTF. The DNA for the CDR3 is TGTGCCACCAGCAACCGGGACAGGGATAAATATGGCTACACCTTC. The chain has TRBV15 and TRBJ1-2, with 9 bases identical to TRBD1. CDR3 size: 15 residues. Germline loops: CDR1 LNHNV, CDR2 YYDKDF (reference sequence). V dropped 4 bases and J dropped 5; count of bases not matched to a gene: 8.